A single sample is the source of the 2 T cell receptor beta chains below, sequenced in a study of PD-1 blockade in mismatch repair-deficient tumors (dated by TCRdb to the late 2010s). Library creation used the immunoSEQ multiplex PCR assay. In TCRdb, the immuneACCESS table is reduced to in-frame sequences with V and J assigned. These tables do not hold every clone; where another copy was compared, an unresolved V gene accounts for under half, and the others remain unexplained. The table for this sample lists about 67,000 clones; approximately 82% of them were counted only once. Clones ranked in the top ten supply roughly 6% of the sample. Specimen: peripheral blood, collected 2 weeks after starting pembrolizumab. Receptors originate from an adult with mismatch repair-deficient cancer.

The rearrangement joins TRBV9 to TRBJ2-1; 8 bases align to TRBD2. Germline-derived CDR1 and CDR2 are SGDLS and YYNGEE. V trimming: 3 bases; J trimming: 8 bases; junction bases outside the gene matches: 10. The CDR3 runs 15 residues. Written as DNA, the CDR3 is TGTGCCAGCAGCGCCGCCGGGACTAGAGACGATGAGCAGTTCTTC. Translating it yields CASSAAGTRDDEQFF.

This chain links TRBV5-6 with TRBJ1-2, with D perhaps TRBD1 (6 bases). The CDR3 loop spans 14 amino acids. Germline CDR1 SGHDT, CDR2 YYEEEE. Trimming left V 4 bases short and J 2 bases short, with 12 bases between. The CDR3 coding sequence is TGTGCCAGCAGCAGGACAGCCTTCAACTATGGCTACACCTTC. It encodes CASSRTAFNYGYTF.